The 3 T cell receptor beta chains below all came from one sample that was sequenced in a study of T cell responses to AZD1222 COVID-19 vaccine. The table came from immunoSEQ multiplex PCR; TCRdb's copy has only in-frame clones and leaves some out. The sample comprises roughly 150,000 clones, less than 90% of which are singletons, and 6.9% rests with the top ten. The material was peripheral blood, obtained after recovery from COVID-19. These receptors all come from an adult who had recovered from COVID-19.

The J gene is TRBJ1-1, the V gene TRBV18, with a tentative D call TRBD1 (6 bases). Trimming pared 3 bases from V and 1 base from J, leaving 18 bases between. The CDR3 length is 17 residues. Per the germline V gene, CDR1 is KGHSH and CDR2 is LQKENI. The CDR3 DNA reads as TGTGCCAGCTCACCCGCGAGTCGGGGGCTGGGGAACACTGAAGCTTTCTTT. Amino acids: CASSPASRGLGNTEAFF. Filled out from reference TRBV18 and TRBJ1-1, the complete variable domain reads NAGVMQNPRHLVRRRGQEARLRCSPMKGHSHVYWYRQLPEEGLKFMVYLQKENIIDESGMPKERFSAEFPKEGPSILRIQQVVRGDSAAYFCASSPASRGLGNTEAFFGQGTRLTVV.

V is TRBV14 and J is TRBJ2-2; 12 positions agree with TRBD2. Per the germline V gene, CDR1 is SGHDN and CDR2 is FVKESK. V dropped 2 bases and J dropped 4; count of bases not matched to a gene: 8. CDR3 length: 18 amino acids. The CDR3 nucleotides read TGTGCCAGCAGCCAACGTCTAGCGGGGGGGCAGAGCACCGGGGAGCTGTTTTTT. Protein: CASSQRLAGGQSTGELFF.

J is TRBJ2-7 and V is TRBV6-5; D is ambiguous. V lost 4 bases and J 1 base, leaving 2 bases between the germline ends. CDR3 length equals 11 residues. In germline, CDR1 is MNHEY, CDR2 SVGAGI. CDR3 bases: TGTGCCAGCAGTTTTTCCTACGAGCAGTACTTC. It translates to CASSFSYEQYF.